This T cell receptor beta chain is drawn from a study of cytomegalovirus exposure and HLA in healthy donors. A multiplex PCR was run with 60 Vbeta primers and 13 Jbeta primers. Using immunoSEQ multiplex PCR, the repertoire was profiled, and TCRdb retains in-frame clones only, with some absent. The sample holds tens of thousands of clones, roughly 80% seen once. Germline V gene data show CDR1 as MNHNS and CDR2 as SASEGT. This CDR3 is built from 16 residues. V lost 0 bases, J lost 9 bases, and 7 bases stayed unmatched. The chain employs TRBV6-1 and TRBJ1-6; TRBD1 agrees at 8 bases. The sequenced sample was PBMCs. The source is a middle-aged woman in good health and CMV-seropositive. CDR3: CASSEALPGGRSPLHF. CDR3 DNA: TGTGCCAGCAGTGAAGCGTTACCAGGGGGCCGTTCACCCCTCCACTTT.